This TCR beta chain appears in the sequencing data of a study of blood T cell repertoires in COVID-19. Overall study: Researchers got acute and convalescent COVID-19 samples from the United States, Italy and Spain. In each case, the material was cDNA or gDNA derived from T cells, B-cell-depleted T cells, or PBMCs.

The CDR3 spans 14 residues. Unmatched junction bases numbered 7, after V lost 5 bases and J lost 4 bases. Per the germline V gene, CDR1 is MDHEN and CDR2 is SYDVKM. The table lists this clone with a few counts. As processed by the authors: Using reference gene primer amplification, nucleated cell counts were estimated. The method was immunoSEQ multiplex PCR; TCRdb's version includes in-frame clones alone and lacks a portion of them. V, J and clone size are taken as reported in that table, and D and trimming were inferred from the DNA itself. Of about 110,000 clones in the sample, 89% were seen once. This clonotype was obtained from a man between 35 and 55 years old with active or convalescent COVID-19. This chain uses TRBV28 with TRBJ1-2, with 7 bases fitting TRBD1. Sequencing was carried out using peripheral blood. In nucleotides, the CDR3 is TGTGCCAGCAGTGTCGGACAGGACCCCTATGGCTACACCTTC. Its protein is CASSVGQDPYGYTF.